A single sample gave rise to the 26 T cell receptor beta chains below, sequenced in a study of T cell responses to AZD1222 COVID-19 vaccine. TCRdb keeps only in-frame clones here, not all; method: immunoSEQ multiplex PCR. The sample holds over 80,000 clones; 80% to 95% are singletons and the top ten take 6.5% to 10%. Sequencing used peripheral blood, obtained 28 days after the second AZD1222 dose. The receptor set was obtained from an adult who received the AZD1222 COVID-19 vaccine.

This chain links TRBV19 with TRBJ1-4; 10 bases map to TRBD1. The CDR3 has 18 amino acids. Unmatched junction bases numbered 12, after V lost 3 bases and J lost 5 bases. Germline lookup yields CDR1 LNHDA and CDR2 SQIVND (reference sequence). The CDR3 region is CASSIWRQGAITNEKLFF. In DNA form, the CDR3 reads TGTGCCAGTAGTATTTGGCGACAGGGGGCGATAACGAATGAAAAACTGTTTTTT. Full variable domain (missing parts from reference TRBV19 and TRBJ1-4): DGGITQSPKYLFRKEGQNVTLSCEQNLNHDAMYWYRQDPGQGLRLIYYSQIVNDFQKGDIAEGYSVSREKKESFPLTVTSAQKNPTAFYLCASSIWRQGAITNEKLFFGSGTQLSVL.

The genes are TRBV6-5 and TRBJ2-3, with unresolved D. This CDR3 spans 14 amino acids. The V gene lost 4 bases and the J gene lost 1 base, with 9 bases spanning the gap. Germline V gene data show CDR1 as MNHEY and CDR2 as SVGAGI. DNA for the CDR3: TGTGCCAGCAGTTCCATCGTCGGCACAGATACGCAGTATTTT. As protein: CASSSIVGTDTQYF.

The chain has TRBV14 and TRBJ2-3, with D possibly being TRBD1 (5 bases). Per germline, CDR1 SGHDN and CDR2 FVKESK. Trimming removed 6 bases at V and 1 base at J, with 14 bases between. This CDR3 spans 15 amino acids. CDR3 residues: CASSPREGGTDTQYF. CDR3 DNA: TGTGCCAGCAGTCCAAGGGAAGGGGGCACAGATACGCAGTATTTT. The complete variable domain, with remaining parts taken from reference TRBV14 and TRBJ2-3, reads EAGVTQFPSHSVIEKGQTVTLRCDPISGHDNLYWYRRVMGKEIKFLLHFVKESKQDESGMPNNRFLAERTGGTYSTLKVQPAELEDSGVYFCASSPREGGTDTQYFGPGTRLTVL.

The chain carries TRBV9 and TRBJ2-6; TRBD1 aligns across 8 bases. This CDR3 is 22 amino acids long. V lost 0 bases and J lost 2; bases outside the gene matches: 19. The germline V gene has CDR1 SGDLS and CDR2 YYNGEE. The CDR3 DNA is TGTGCCAGCAGCGTAGGACAGGGGATTTTAGCGAGGGCACATCCTGGGGCCAACGTCCTGACTTTC. Translated: CASSVGQGILARAHPGANVLTF. Filled out from reference TRBV9 and TRBJ2-6, the complete variable domain reads DSGVTQTPKHLITATGQRVTLRCSPRSGDLSVYWYQQSLDQGLQFLIQYYNGEERAKGNILERFSAQQFPDLHSELNLSSLELGDSALYFCASSVGQGILARAHPGANVLTFGAGSRLTVL.

The chain is built from TRBV5-1 and TRBJ2-7; possible D gene TRBD2, 6 bases. The germline V gene has CDR1 SGHRS and CDR2 YFSETQ. The CDR3 is 14 amino acids. V was clipped by 4 bases and J by 7 bases, with 18 bases between them. CDR3 DNA: TGCGCCAGCAGCCTGGGACCGGGAGAGGGTGAGCAGTACTTC. Translating it yields CASSLGPGEGEQYF.

This chain joins TRBV6-5 and TRBJ1-4, with D tentatively TRBD1 (6 bases). The germline V gene encodes CDR1 MNHEY and CDR2 SVGAGI. V lost 6 bases and J lost 8, with 19 bases in between. This CDR3 contains 15 residues. CDR3 protein: CASRKGTGFREKLFF. The CDR3 DNA reads TGTGCCAGCAGGAAGGGTACAGGGTTTAGAGAAAAACTGTTTTTT.

The count of this clone is one. The gene calls are TRBV2 and TRBJ2-4; 10 bases agree with TRBD2. J was trimmed by 8 bases and V by 6 bases; bases with no gene match: 7. Germline values: CDR1 SNHLY, CDR2 FYNNEI. The CDR3 contains 14 residues. The CDR3 protein is CASRLTSGLDIQYF. CDR3 nucleotide sequence: TGTGCCAGCAGGCTGACTAGCGGGTTGGACATTCAGTACTTC. The full variable domain, its missing parts supplied by reference TRBV2 and TRBJ2-4, is EPEVTQTPSHQVTQMGQEVILRCVPISNHLYFYWYRQILGQKVEFLVSFYNNEISEKSEIFDDQFSVERPDGSNFTLKIRSTKLEDSAMYFCASRLTSGLDIQYFGAGTRLSVL.

The V call is TRBV19, the J call TRBJ2-1, with no clear D. Germline assignment: CDR1 LNHDA and CDR2 SQIVND (reference sequence). The CDR3 has 14 amino acids. The germline V and J ends were trimmed by 7 bases and 2 bases, with 12 bases remaining between them. CDR3 nucleotides: TGTGCCAGTAATCCTGATTCCGCCTACAATGAGCAGTTCTTC. Translating it yields CASNPDSAYNEQFF.

This clone was counted only a few times. The CDR3 nucleotides read TGTGCCAGCAGCTTAGACGGGGGAGGCGGCTACACCTTC. It encodes CASSLDGGGGYTF. The chain links TRBV7-9 to TRBJ1-2; D possibly corresponds to TRBD1 (5 bases). With 1 base removed from V and 8 bases from J, the gap between germline ends came to 11 bases. The CDR3 contains 13 residues. Per germline, CDR1 SEHNR and CDR2 FQNEAQ (reference sequence).

The V call is TRBV4-2, the J call TRBJ2-4, with D possibly being TRBD1 (8 bases). Trimming took off 1 base at V and 6 bases at J, with 13 bases between the two ends. The CDR3 is 15 amino acids. Germline V gene sequence: CDR1 LGHNA, CDR2 YNFKEQ. CDR3 loop: CASSQGTGRGNIQYF. In nucleotides, the CDR3 is TGTGCCAGCAGCCAAGGGACAGGGAGGGGAAACATTCAGTACTTC.

The V and J genes are TRBV9 and TRBJ2-7; D unclear. This CDR3 is 14 amino acids long. Looked up from germline, CDR1 is SGDLS and CDR2 is YYNGEE. Trimming pared 1 base from V and 6 bases from J, leaving 14 bases between. CDR3 coding DNA: TGTGCCAGCAGCGTATTAGCCGCAGATGGCGAGCAGTACTTC. Protein sequence: CASSVLAADGEQYF. Full variable domain (outside the CDR3, taken from reference TRBV9 and TRBJ2-7): DSGVTQTPKHLITATGQRVTLRCSPRSGDLSVYWYQQSLDQGLQFLIQYYNGEERAKGNILERFSAQQFPDLHSELNLSSLELGDSALYFCASSVLAADGEQYFGPGTRLTVT.

CDR3 in DNA: TGCAGCGTCCCGGATAAGGACTCTGGAAACACCATATATTTT. Translated, it gives CSVPDKDSGNTIYF. V is TRBV29-1 and J is TRBJ1-3, with D unclear. The germline V gene encodes CDR1 SQVTM and CDR2 ANQGSEA. V shed 6 bases and J shed 0 bases, with 12 bases lying between them. CDR3 size: 14 residues.

This chain connects TRBV6-5 to TRBJ1-1, with no clear D. Trimming removed 0 bases from V and 4 bases from J, with 12 bases in between. This CDR3 region has 15 residues. Germline V gene sequence: CDR1 MNHEY, CDR2 SVGAGI. The CDR3: CASSYSPGSGTEAFF. In nucleotides, the CDR3 is TGTGCCAGCAGTTACTCACCGGGTTCCGGCACTGAAGCTTTCTTT.

The rearrangement joins TRBV5-1 to TRBJ2-5; 10 positions agree with TRBD2. After removal of 0 bases from V and 4 bases from J, the junction contained 9 bases not matched to a gene. The germline gives CDR1 SGHRS, CDR2 YFSETQ. This CDR3 region has 17 residues. Here the CDR3 DNA reads TGCGCCAGCAGCTTGGCAAACCAAGCGGGAGGGGGAGAGACCCAGTACTTC. Amino acid sequence: CASSLANQAGGGETQYF.

The chain is built from TRBV7-8 and TRBJ1-3; possible D gene TRBD1, 5 bases. CDR1 is SGHVS, CDR2 FQNEAQ, per germline. The CDR3 contains 12 residues. V dropped 6 bases and J dropped 5 bases, with 8 bases sitting between them. This CDR3 reads CASRGGRNTIYF. The CDR3 DNA follows: TGTGCCAGCAGGGGGGGTCGAAACACCATATATTTT.

V usage is TRBV9 and J usage is TRBJ1-1, with 7 positions matching TRBD1. The CDR3 is 15 residues long. CDR1 and CDR2 (germline): SGDLS, YYNGEE. Germline trimming cut 3 bases from V and 4 bases from J; bases unmatched to any gene: 9. CDR3 region: CASSATGTVGTEAFF. CDR3 DNA: TGTGCCAGCAGCGCGACCGGGACAGTGGGCACTGAAGCTTTCTTT.

The chain carries TRBV11-2 and TRBJ2-7; D call uncertain. From germline, CDR1 is SGHAT and CDR2 FQNNGV. Trimming removed 0 bases at V and 6 bases at J, with 15 bases between. The CDR3 extends over 15 amino acids. The chain's CDR3 is CASSLEWVRQREQYF. The CDR3 DNA reads as TGTGCCAGCAGCTTAGAGTGGGTGCGCCAGCGCGAGCAGTACTTC.

This CDR3 is CASSLPEGQQETQYF. The CDR3 bases are TGTGCCAGCAGCTTGCCAGAGGGACAGCAAGAGACCCAGTACTTC. The chain joins TRBV14 to TRBJ2-5; the match to TRBD1 covers 7 bases. V gave up 5 bases and J gave up 2 bases; unmatched junction bases: 8. Germline loops: CDR1 SGHDN, CDR2 FVKESK. The CDR3 runs 15 residues.

The V gene is TRBV28, the J gene TRBJ1-2, with 10 bases identical to TRBD1. Trimming at V came to 7 bases and at J to 7 bases, leaving 12 bases not matched to a gene. The length of the CDR3 is 15 residues. The germline CDR1 and CDR2 sequences are MDHEN and SYDVKM. CDR3 protein: CASNSDRQGAVGYTF. Written as DNA, the CDR3 is TGTGCCAGCAACTCAGACCGACAGGGGGCGGTTGGCTACACCTTC.

This clone appeared once. This sequence joins TRBV25-1 and TRBJ2-7; 7 bases fit TRBD1. J lost 2 bases, V lost 5 bases, and 6 bases had no gene match. CDR3 length equals 14 residues. CDR1 is MGHDK, CDR2 SYGVNS, per germline. The CDR3 DNA reads as TGTGCCAGCAGTCGTACAGGGGATACCTACGAGCAGTACTTC. Residues: CASSRTGDTYEQYF.

The rearrangement uses TRBV24-1 and TRBJ2-7; no reliable D call. This CDR3 comprises 14 residues. The ends were cut back, 4 bases at V and 2 bases at J, with 11 bases in the middle. CDR1 is KGHDR and CDR2 is SFDVKD in the germline V gene. The CDR3 loop is CATSDATATYEQYF. The CDR3, as DNA: TGTGCCACCAGTGACGCGACGGCTACCTACGAGCAGTACTTC.

This clone was observed a handful of times. Other nucleotide sequences from this sample produce the same CDR3. The chain uses TRBV6-2 or TRBV6-3 and TRBJ1-1; possibly TRBD1 for D (5 bases). The CDR3 totals 13 residues. Germline V gene data show CDR1 as MNHEY and CDR2 as SVGEGT. V was cut by 0 bases and J by 5 bases, with 7 bases left in between. In DNA form, the CDR3 reads TGTGCCAGCAGTTACTCCGGGGGGACTGAAGCTTTCTTT. Residues: CASSYSGGTEAFF.

The J gene is TRBJ2-7, the V gene TRBV28; 8 bases agree with TRBD1. CDR3 size: 14 residues. CDR1 is MDHEN and CDR2 is SYDVKM in the germline V gene. Germline trimming cut 3 bases from V and 7 bases from J; bases unmatched to any gene: 8. CDR3 in amino acids: CASSFGQGAEEQYF. The CDR3 region has the DNA TGTGCCAGCAGTTTTGGCCAGGGGGCCGAGGAGCAGTACTTC.

The gene calls are TRBV6-5 and TRBJ1-1; D ambiguous. The CDR3 extends over 12 amino acids. The germline V and J ends were trimmed by 8 bases and 7 bases, with 14 bases remaining between them. Germline V gene lookup returns CDR1 MNHEY and CDR2 SVGAGI. As DNA, the CDR3 is TGTGCCAGCTCCCGGGGAGTTTATGAAGCTTTCTTT. Protein sequence: CASSRGVYEAFF.

The chain employs TRBV24-1 and TRBJ2-7, with 9 bases identical to TRBD1. Trimming at V came to 1 base and at J to 5 bases, leaving 11 bases not matched to a gene. Germline loops: CDR1 KGHDR, CDR2 SFDVKD. The CDR3 length is 17 residues. CDR3 in DNA: TGTGCCACCAGTGATTTAACCATCCGGGACAGGGACCACGAGCAGTACTTC. Translation: CATSDLTIRDRDHEQYF.

The chain's CDR3 is CASSELATGGYTF. CDR3 nucleotide sequence: TGTGCCAGCAGTGAACTCGCAACGGGGGGCTACACCTTC. The chain carries TRBV6-1 and TRBJ1-2; D is undetermined. This CDR3 region has 13 residues. Germline CDR1 MNHNS, CDR2 SASEGT. Trimming shortened V by 2 bases and J by 8 bases, and 12 bases separated the two germline ends.